The T cell receptor (beta chain) described here comes from a study of shared clonotypes between healthy human individuals. The CDR3 runs to 13 residues. Germline CDR1 reads LGHNA; CDR2 reads YSLEER. The V end lost 2 bases, the J end lost 3 bases, and 8 bases lay between the germline ends. Libraries were prepared by immunoSEQ multiplex PCR; TCRdb keeps only in-frame clonotypes and omits some of them. Here the sample spans over 2 million clones, roughly 95% being singletons. Turning to this clone: The antigen remains unidentified.

Positive CCR7 selection of CD45RO-negative cells yielded the naive CD8 cells, and terminally differentiated effector memory CD45RA+ cells were excluded. Study-wide findings and caveats: The sampled material consisted only of blood, and tissue repertoires are likely to differ.

Sample: naive CD8+ T cells sorted from blood. The V and J genes are TRBV4-3 and TRBJ2-7; weak D call: TRBD1 (6 bases). The origin of this receptor is a man between 18 and 29 years old in good health. The CDR3 region has the DNA TGCGCCAGCAGCCAACACAGGGACTACGAGCAGTACTTC. Protein product: CASSQHRDYEQYF.